This TCR beta chain was sequenced for a study of OX40 agonist ivuxolimab in advanced cancers. Findings and limits, study-wide: On average, CD8+ T cells showed a greater number of expanded clones than CD4+. Clonal expansion from baseline to week 6 occurred in both CD4+ and CD8+ T cells.

For this clone: Its matching antigen is unknown.

J gave up 7 bases and V 4 bases, and 15 bases lay outside the gene matches. The CDR3 is 16 residues long. Germline V gene data show CDR1 as SGHNT and CDR2 as YYREEE (reference sequence). The protocol was immunoSEQ multiplex PCR, while the TCRdb copy is restricted to in-frame clones and leaves out a portion. The data contain 70,000 or so clones, around 90% of them seen just once; the ten biggest clones take up roughly 10%. The clonotype comes from an adult with an advanced solid tumor such as melanoma, head and neck, liver or kidney cancer. The rearrangement links TRBV5-4 to TRBJ2-5, with 8 bases that match TRBD1. Material: CD4+ or CD8+ T cells sorted from blood, obtained in a trial of the OX40 agonist ivuxolimab. CDR3 DNA: TGTGCCAGCAGCGGGACCGACAGGGGCGCGCTTTGGACCCAGTACTTC. The encoded protein is CASSGTDRGALWTQYF. Together with reference TRBV5-4 and TRBJ2-5, the CDR3 gives the full variable domain: ETGVTQSPTHLIKTRGQQVTLRCSSQSGHNTVSWYQQALGQGPQFIFQYYREEENGRGNFPPRFSGLQFPNYSSELNVNALELDDSALYLCASSGTDRGALWTQYFGPGTRLLVL.